The 16 T cell receptor beta chains listed next were all sequenced from one sample in a study of cytomegalovirus exposure and HLA in healthy donors. PCR involved 60 Vbeta and 13 Jbeta primers. The data were produced by immunoSEQ multiplex PCR, yet TCRdb's version contains in-frame clones alone and is incomplete. Among around 120,000 clones listed, about four fifths were seen once. The sample taken for sequencing was PBMCs. Receptors originate from a female donor in good health and CMV-seropositive.

V gene TRBV7-6 combines with J gene TRBJ2-3; unclear D gene. Germline V CDR1 and CDR2: SGHVS, FNYEAQ. The V gene lost 5 bases and the J gene lost 2 bases, with 11 bases spanning the gap. The CDR3 runs 14 residues. CDR3 residues: CASSPGPLTDTQYF. CDR3 nucleotides: TGTGCCAGCAGCCCTGGGCCTCTCACAGATACGCAGTATTTT.

V usage is TRBV6-1 and J usage is TRBJ1-5, with 9 bases fitting TRBD1. The CDR3 sequence is 14 residues long. V lost 7 bases, J lost 7 bases, and 8 bases stayed unmatched. Germline loops: CDR1 MNHNS, CDR2 SASEGT. The CDR3: CASTKGQGGQPQHF. The CDR3 nucleotides read TGTGCCAGCACCAAGGGACAGGGTGGCCAGCCCCAGCATTTT.

V and J are TRBV7-8 and TRBJ1-1, with 7 bases fitting TRBD1. Germline V CDR1 and CDR2: SGHVS, FQNEAQ. Losses at the gene ends were 4 bases for V and 5 bases for J; bases not matched to a gene: 4. CDR3 size: 13 residues. The CDR3 bases are TGTGCCAGCAGCTCGACAGGGACAACTGAAGCTTTCTTT. Protein: CASSSTGTTEAFF.

The V gene is TRBV10-3, the J gene TRBJ2-5, with TRBD2 identical over 13 bases. The CDR3 spans 16 residues. With 2 bases clipped from V and 4 bases from J, the junction kept 4 bases outside the gene matches. From germline, CDR1 is ENHRY and CDR2 SYGVKD. This CDR3 reads CAISEMTSGGIETQYF. In DNA form, the CDR3 reads TGTGCCATCAGTGAGATGACTAGCGGGGGGATAGAGACCCAGTACTTC.

This clone has just a few counts. This chain uses TRBV2 with TRBJ1-2, with TRBD1 matching over 9 bases. The germline V gene encodes CDR1 SNHLY and CDR2 FYNNEI. V shed 11 bases, J shed 7 bases, and the junction held 11 bases outside the gene matches. The CDR3 has 13 residues. This chain's CDR3 is CADEPGQGFGYTF. The DNA for the CDR3 is TGTGCCGATGAACCGGGACAGGGTTTTGGCTACACCTTC.

This sequence joins TRBV18 and TRBJ1-3; 8 positions agree with TRBD1. With 0 bases clipped from V and 4 bases from J, the junction kept 8 bases outside the gene matches. The CDR3 is made up of 17 amino acids. CDR1 KGHSH and CDR2 LQKENI come from the germline V gene. CDR3 sequence (DNA): TGTGCCAGCTCACCACCCGGACAGGGAAACGCCGGAAACACCATATATTTT. Translating gives CASSPPGQGNAGNTIYF.

The CDR3 DNA reads as TGTGCCAGCCTAATTGAGGGCTACGAGCAGTACTTC. Translated, it gives CASLIEGYEQYF. The chain links TRBV2 to TRBJ2-7; possibly TRBD2 for D (5 bases). Germline V gene data show CDR1 as SNHLY and CDR2 as FYNNEI. The CDR3 is made up of 12 amino acids. V lost 8 bases, J lost 3 bases, and 11 bases lay in between.

Concerning this clone: The germline gene is not matched at one end of the junction; a read error may be the cause. Distinct nucleotide sequences in the sample also encode this CDR3. The rearrangement links TRBV5-6 to TRBJ1-1, with 9 positions matching TRBD1. The CDR3 has 16 amino acids. CDR1 is SGHDT and CDR2 is YYEEEE in the germline V gene. The CDR3: CASSALGQGRRTEAFF. The CDR3, as DNA: TGTGCCAGCAGCGCCTTGGGACAGGGAAGGAGGACTGAAGCTTTCTTC.

The chain couples TRBV29-1 to TRBJ1-4, with D unresolved. The CDR3 has 13 residues. Between the trimmed V and J ends, which lost 4 bases and 5 bases, there was a span of 11 bases. The germline V gene encodes CDR1 SQVTM and CDR2 ANQGSEA. CDR3 protein: CSVVSVGNEKLFF. CDR3 nucleotide sequence: TGCAGCGTTGTATCAGTGGGCAATGAAAAACTGTTTTTT.

Written as DNA, the CDR3 is TGTGCCAGCAGCTTAGTCGGGTCACCCCTCCACTTT. Encoded protein: CASSLVGSPLHF. This chain uses TRBV7-2 with TRBJ1-6, with no clear D. The length of the CDR3 is 12 residues. V lost 1 base and J 10 bases, leaving 5 bases between the germline ends. Germline lookup yields CDR1 SGHTA and CDR2 FQGNSA.

This sequence joins TRBV7-8 and TRBJ2-5, with TRBD2 identical over 12 bases. V lost 1 base and J lost 11; bases outside the gene matches: 11. CDR1 is SGHVS and CDR2 is FQNEAQ in the germline V gene. The CDR3 contains 16 residues. For the CDR3, the DNA is TGTGCCAGCAGCTTAGAGTCTAGCGGGGGGGCCGGTACTCAGTACTTC. Encoded protein: CASSLESSGGAGTQYF.

This clone was counted between two and nine times. V gene TRBV28 combines with J gene TRBJ1-6, with D maybe TRBD1 (5 bases). Germline V gene data show CDR1 as MDHEN and CDR2 as SYDVKM. Trimming shortened V by 2 bases and J by 8 bases, and 10 bases separated the two germline ends. The CDR3 runs 14 residues. CDR3 protein: CASSLSRDYSPLHF. CDR3 DNA sequence: TGTGCCAGCAGTTTAAGTAGGGACTATTCACCCCTCCACTTT. The full variable domain, its missing parts supplied by reference TRBV28 and TRBJ1-6, is DVKVTQSSRYLVKRTGEKVFLECVQDMDHENMFWYRQDPGLGLRLIYFSYDVKMKEKGDIPEGYSVSREKKERFSLILESASTNQTSMYLCASSLSRDYSPLHFGNGTRLTVT.

The chain couples TRBV28 to TRBJ2-5; D is uncertain. Looked up from germline, CDR1 is MDHEN and CDR2 is SYDVKM. V lost 5 bases and J lost 4, with 11 bases in between. The CDR3 has 13 residues. The CDR3 reads CASSTSPVETQYF. The DNA for the CDR3 is TGTGCCAGCAGTACCTCGCCGGTAGAGACCCAGTACTTC.

The chain joins TRBV5-6 to TRBJ2-7; 8 nucleotides line up with TRBD2. Germline V gene sequence: CDR1 SGHDT, CDR2 YYEEEE. V lost 4 bases, J lost 0 bases, and 3 bases stayed unmatched. The CDR3 has 14 residues. The CDR3 spells CASSPGGGSYEQYF. Written as DNA, the CDR3 is TGTGCCAGCAGCCCGGGGGGGGGCTCCTACGAGCAGTACTTC.

V gene TRBV19 combines with J gene TRBJ2-7; 11 bases are shared with TRBD1. The CDR3 totals 15 residues. Germline V CDR1 and CDR2: LNHDA, SQIVND (reference sequence). V lost 6 bases and J lost 4; bases outside the gene matches: 8. This CDR3 is CASRPGQGARYEQYF. Here the CDR3 DNA reads TGTGCCAGTAGACCCGGACAGGGGGCGCGGTACGAGCAGTACTTC.

The sample holds a few counts of this clone. The chain couples TRBV7-2 to TRBJ2-5; the D is unclear. V gave up 1 base and J gave up 2 bases, with 5 bases separating them. In germline, CDR1 is SGHTA, CDR2 FQGNSA. The CDR3 spans 13 residues. The chain's CDR3 is CASSLGLQETQYF. The CDR3 region has the DNA TGTGCCAGCAGCTTAGGGCTTCAAGAGACCCAGTACTTC. The complete variable domain, with remaining parts taken from reference TRBV7-2 and TRBJ2-5, reads GAGVSQSPSNKVTEKGKDVELRCDPISGHTALYWYRQSLGQGLEFLIYFQGNSAPDKSGLPSDRFSAERTGGSVSTLTIQRTQQEDSAVYLCASSLGLQETQYFGPGTRLLVL.